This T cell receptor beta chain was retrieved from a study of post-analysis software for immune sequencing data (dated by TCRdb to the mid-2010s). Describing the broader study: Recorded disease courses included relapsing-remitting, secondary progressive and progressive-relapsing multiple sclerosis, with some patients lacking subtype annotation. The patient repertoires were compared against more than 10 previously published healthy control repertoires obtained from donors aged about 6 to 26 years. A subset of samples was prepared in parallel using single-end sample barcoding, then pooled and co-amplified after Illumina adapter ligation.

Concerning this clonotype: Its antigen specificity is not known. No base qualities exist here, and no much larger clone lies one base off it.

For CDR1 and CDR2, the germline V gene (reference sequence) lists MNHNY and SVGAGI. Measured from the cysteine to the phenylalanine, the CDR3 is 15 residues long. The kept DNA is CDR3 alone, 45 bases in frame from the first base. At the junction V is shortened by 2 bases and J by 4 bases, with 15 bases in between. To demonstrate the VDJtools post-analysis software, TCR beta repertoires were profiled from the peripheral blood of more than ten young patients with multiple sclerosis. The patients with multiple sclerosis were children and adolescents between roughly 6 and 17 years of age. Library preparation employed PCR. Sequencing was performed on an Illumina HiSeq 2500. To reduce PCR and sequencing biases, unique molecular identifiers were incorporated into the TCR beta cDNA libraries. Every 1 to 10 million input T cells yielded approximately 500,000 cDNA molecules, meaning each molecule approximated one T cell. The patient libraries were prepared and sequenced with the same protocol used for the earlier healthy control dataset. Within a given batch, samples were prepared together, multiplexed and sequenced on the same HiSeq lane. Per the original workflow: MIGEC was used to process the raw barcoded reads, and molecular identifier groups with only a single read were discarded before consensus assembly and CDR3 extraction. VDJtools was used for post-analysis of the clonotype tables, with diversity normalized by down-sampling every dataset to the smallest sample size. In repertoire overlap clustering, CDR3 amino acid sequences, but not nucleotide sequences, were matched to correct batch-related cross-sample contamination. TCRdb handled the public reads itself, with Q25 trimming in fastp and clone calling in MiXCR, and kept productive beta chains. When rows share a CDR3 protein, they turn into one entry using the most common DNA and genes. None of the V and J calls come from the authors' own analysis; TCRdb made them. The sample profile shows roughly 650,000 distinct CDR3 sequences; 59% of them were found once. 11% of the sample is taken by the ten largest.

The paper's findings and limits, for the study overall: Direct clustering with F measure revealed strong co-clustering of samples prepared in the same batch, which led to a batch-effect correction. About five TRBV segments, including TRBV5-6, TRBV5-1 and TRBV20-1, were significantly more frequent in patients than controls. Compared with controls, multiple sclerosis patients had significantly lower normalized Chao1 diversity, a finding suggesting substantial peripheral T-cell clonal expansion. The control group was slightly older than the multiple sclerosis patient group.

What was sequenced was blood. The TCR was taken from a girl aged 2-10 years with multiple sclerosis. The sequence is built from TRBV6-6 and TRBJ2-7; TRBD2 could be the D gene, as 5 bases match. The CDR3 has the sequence CASSYARELVYEQYF. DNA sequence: TGTGCCAGCAGTTACGCCCGGGAATTGGTGTACGAGCAGTACTTC.